This record concerns one TCR beta chain sequence. Its antigen is currently unknown. TCRdb's copy holds only in-frame clones and misses some; the assay was immunoSEQ multiplex PCR. The sample yields approximately 84,000 clones, 83% seen once. Checkpoint therapy with ipilimumab 1 mg/kg began 14 to 28 days after transplant. Through week 26, nivolumab 3 mg/kg IV was given weeks 1, 4, 7, 10, then biweekly. The data are from a study of ipilimumab plus nivolumab after autologous stem cell transplantation. Study-wide findings and caveats: The authors say TCR, Treg and microbiome findings warrant further study.

The sample in question was PBMCs, obtained in a trial of ipilimumab plus nivolumab as post-transplant consolidation. The source is a male donor with diffuse large B-cell lymphoma.

CDR3 nucleotides: TGTGCCAGCAGCCCGGGGGGCGCGGATCACTATGGCTACACCTTC. This encodes CASSPGGADHYGYTF. The genes are TRBV6-5 and TRBJ1-2, with D tentatively TRBD1 (6 bases). The CDR3 sequence is 15 residues long. V lost 6 bases and J 3 bases, leaving 17 bases between the germline ends. CDR1 is MNHEY and CDR2 is SVGAGI in the germline V gene.